The entry below describes one T cell receptor (beta chain). Its antigen is still unknown. Base qualities are not recorded, but no much larger clone differs from it by a single base. The CDR3 spans 13 residues, from the cysteine through the phenylalanine. The DNA shown is the 39-base CDR3, in frame from base 1. The germline V gene (reference sequence) provides CDR1 SGHKS and CDR2 YYEKEE. Cut back by 2 bases and 6 bases, the V and J ends lie 12 bases apart. Collaborating institutions collected whole blood in K2EDTA tubes following their own protocols. For TCRbeta analysis, collaborator samples were shipped as frozen whole blood, as isolated PBMCs, or as DNA extracted from either sample type. TCRbeta CDR3 regions were amplified from genomic DNA by means of the immunoSEQ Assay, a bias-controlled multiplex PCR. The authors processed their data as follows. The number of nucleated cells in each sample was estimated by amplification of reference gene primers within the assay. To quantify the absolute abundance of each unique TCRbeta CDR3 rearrangement, sequence reads were collapsed and filtered. For each sample, productive Simpson clonality was calculated by taking the square root of Simpson's diversity index across productive rearrangements. This immuneACCESS table, as held by TCRdb, lists in-frame sequences with V and J called but not all clones. Of the missing ones, under half trace to an unresolved V gene in checked studies; the others have no known cause. V, J and clone size are those of that table, while D and trimming were read from the DNA. Here the sample has some 180,000 clones; 84% occur a single time. Together, the top ten hold roughly 13% of the sample.

The data originate from a study of blood T cell repertoires in COVID-19 (dated by TCRdb to the early 2020s). Describing the broader study: Samples covering the acute and convalescent phases of COVID-19 were provided by collaborators in the United States, Italy and Spain. The dataset comprised deeply sampled blood TCRbeta repertoires from subjects exposed to, actively infected with, or recovered from COVID-19. Samples came from the ongoing ImmuneRACE study (first 160 participants) plus 1,254 subjects from 6 global collaborators. The sample metadata nearly always contained a de-identified subject ID, COVID-19 status, age in years and sex. Where available, HLA class I and class II types were obtained from metadata supplied by the sample provider rather than from assay-based typing. The material from the prospective study consisted of cDNA or gDNA derived from T cells, B-cell-depleted T cells, or PBMCs. A freely available public database, intended as a resource for researchers studying the immune response to SARS-CoV-2, is where the repertoires were released.

Points the paper makes about the study in general: How much clinical and demographic metadata was included differed by source and by participant, and the metadata was provided uncurated.

Sequencing was carried out using peripheral blood. Rearrangement joined TRBV5-5 to TRBJ2-7; the D gene is perhaps TRBD1, on 5 matching bases. This sequence was found in a human donor in a cohort sampled during active COVID-19. This receptor has the CDR3 CASSLDSPLEQYF. The DNA reads TGTGCCAGCAGCTTAGACAGCCCTCTCGAGCAGTACTTC.